The 21 T cell receptor beta chains below all came from one sample that was sequenced in a study of blood T cell repertoires in COVID-19 (dated by TCRdb to the early 2020s). The library was built by means of the immunoSEQ multiplex PCR assay. What TCRdb holds here is the immuneACCESS table cut down to in-frame rearrangements. Part of the clones is not present; checked against another copy, under half of the missing clones reflect an unresolved V gene, and the others are unexplained. The sample profile shows about 210,000 clones; roughly nine tenths of them were found once. The ten biggest clones cover about 1.8% of the sample. The sample consisted of peripheral blood. These receptors came from a man aged 70-80 years with acute or convalescent COVID-19.

V usage is TRBV4-1 and J usage is TRBJ2-1; D gene ambiguous. From germline, CDR1 is MGHRA and CDR2 YSYEKL. Deletions cut 1 base from V and 5 bases from J, with 9 bases between. This CDR3 is built from 14 residues. CDR3 region: CASSQGGVNNEQFF. CDR3 nucleotide sequence: TGCGCCAGCAGCCAAGGAGGAGTCAACAATGAGCAGTTCTTC.

V usage is TRBV19 and J usage is TRBJ2-3, with TRBD2 matching 12 bases. V gave up 2 bases and J gave up 6 bases; unmatched junction bases: 6. Germline loops: CDR1 LNHDA, CDR2 SQIVND (reference sequence). This CDR3 is 16 amino acids long. CDR3 amino acids: CASSITPSGRVDTQYF. The CDR3, as DNA: TGTGCCAGTAGTATAACCCCTAGCGGGAGGGTTGATACGCAGTATTTT.

This clone was observed once. This chain links TRBV6-5 with TRBJ1-5; 11 bases line up with TRBD1. Germline trimming cut 6 bases from V and 6 bases from J; bases unmatched to any gene: 4. The CDR3 is 14 residues long. Germline loops: CDR1 MNHEY, CDR2 SVGAGI. This chain's CDR3 is CASRGQGGSQPQHF. CDR3 DNA: TGTGCCAGCAGGGGACAGGGGGGAAGTCAGCCCCAGCATTTT.

For this clone: One end of the junction is discordant with germline, which a read error may explain. The chain combines TRBV12-5 with TRBJ2-7; 7 bases agree with TRBD2. Germline CDR1 is LGHNT and CDR2 is FRNRAP. The CDR3 has 13 residues. The CDR3 loop is CATEGGSSHEQYF. The CDR3 region has the DNA TGTGCTACCGAGGGCGGGAGCTCCCACGAGCAGTACTTC.

The chain has TRBV3-1 (or the pseudogene TRBV3-2) and TRBJ2-2; weak D call: TRBD2 (6 bases). Germline V gives CDR1 LGHDT, CDR2 YNNKEL (reference sequence). The CDR3 has 16 residues. Trimming stripped 1 base from V and 2 bases from J, with 11 bases between. The CDR3 spells CASSQVGGANTGELFF. The CDR3 bases are TGTGCCAGCAGCCAAGTGGGAGGTGCTAACACCGGGGAGCTGTTTTTT.

This sequence joins TRBV29-1 and TRBJ1-2; TRBD1 agrees at 8 bases. The junction had 6 bases not matched to a gene; V was cut back by 5 bases and J by 7 bases. Germline V lookup: CDR1 SQVTM, CDR2 ANQGSEA. There are 12 residues in the CDR3. The CDR3 nucleotides read TGCAGCGTTCCTACAGGGGGGCCTGGCTACACCTTC. Translation: CSVPTGGPGYTF. The full variable domain, rest sourced from reference TRBV29-1 and TRBJ1-2, is SAVISQKPSRDICQRGTSLTIQCQVDSQVTMMFWYRQQPGQSLTLIATANQGSEATYESGFVIDKFPISRPNLTFSTLTVSNMSPEDSSIYLCSVPTGGPGYTFGSGTRLTVV.

DNA of the CDR3: TGTGCCAGCAGCCCATTCCTACCATCTGGGGCCAACGTCCTGACTTTC. This sequence encodes CASSPFLPSGANVLTF. V gene TRBV14 combines with J gene TRBJ2-6; unclear D gene. There are 16 residues in the CDR3. V lost 4 bases, J lost 1 base, and 11 bases lay in between. Germline CDR1 is SGHDN and CDR2 is FVKESK.

The V and J genes are TRBV5-1 and TRBJ2-1; D not certain. Germline lookup yields CDR1 SGHRS and CDR2 YFSETQ. V lost 4 bases, J lost 6 bases, and 20 bases lay in between. CDR3 size: 16 residues. In DNA, the CDR3 is TGCGCCAGCAGCCTCGGCCTCGGCACCGCAGGCAATGAGCAGTTCTTC. It yields the protein CASSLGLGTAGNEQFF.

V usage is TRBV7-8 and J usage is TRBJ2-7, with 7 bases matching TRBD1. CDR3 length: 15 residues. Germline V CDR1 and CDR2: SGHVS, FQNEAQ. With V trimmed by 6 bases and J by 2 bases, 10 bases remained unmatched. CDR3 protein: CASSLESDRAYEQYF. The CDR3 bases are TGTGCCAGCAGTCTAGAGTCAGACAGGGCCTACGAGCAGTACTTC.

V and J are TRBV7-8 and TRBJ2-5; 7 bases align to TRBD2. The ends lost 3 bases at V and 5 bases at J; junction bases unmatched: 3. Germline V CDR1 and CDR2: SGHVS, FQNEAQ. The CDR3 extends over 13 amino acids. This CDR3 is CASSFGLVETQYF. Written as DNA, the CDR3 is TGTGCCAGCAGCTTCGGACTAGTGGAGACCCAGTACTTC.

The chain couples TRBV7-2 to TRBJ2-7; the match to TRBD2 covers 7 bases. Germline loops: CDR1 SGHTA, CDR2 FQGNSA. CDR3 size: 15 residues. The trim removed 6 bases at V and 0 bases at J, leaving 8 bases unmatched. As DNA, the CDR3 is TGTGCCAGCAGTGATGGACTAGGGAGCTCCTACGAGCAGTACTTC. Translated, it gives CASSDGLGSSYEQYF.

V and J are TRBV28 and TRBJ2-3; TRBD1 matches 9 bases. The V gene end was trimmed by 7 bases and the J gene end by 6 bases; junction bases not matched to a gene: 5. Looked up from germline, CDR1 is MDHEN and CDR2 is SYDVKM. This CDR3 is 13 amino acids long. CDR3 DNA: TGTGCCAGCAAAACAGGGGGCGCGGATACGCAGTATTTT. Its translation is CASKTGGADTQYF.

V and J are TRBV5-1 and TRBJ1-2; no clear D. V lost 3 bases to trimming and J lost 6 bases, with 12 bases between them. CDR1 SGHRS and CDR2 YFSETQ come from the germline V gene. The CDR3 totals 13 residues. The CDR3 DNA reads TGCGCCAGCAGCTCCGGGGTGGGAGATGGCTACACCTTC. Its translation is CASSSGVGDGYTF. Complete variable domain (other parts from reference TRBV5-1 and TRBJ1-2): KAGVTQTPRYLIKTRGQQVTLSCSPISGHRSVSWYQQTPGQGLQFLFEYFSETQRNKGNFPGRFSGRQFSNSRSEMNVSTLELGDSALYLCASSSGVGDGYTFGSGTRLTVV.

This chain links TRBV12-3 or TRBV12-4 with TRBJ1-5; no reliable D call. The V and J ends lost 5 bases and 6 bases respectively, with 11 bases between them. CDR3 length: 13 residues. CDR3 in DNA: TGTGCCAGCAGTCTCCTAAAATCTCAGCCCCAGCATTTT. Translation: CASSLLKSQPQHF.

The chain has TRBV11-2 and TRBJ2-1; 10 bases match TRBD2. The CDR3 contains 15 residues. V lost 5 bases and J lost 4; bases outside the gene matches: 5. The germline V gene has CDR1 SGHAT and CDR2 FQNNGV. CDR3 protein: CASSLTSGVYNEQFF. CDR3 bases: TGTGCCAGCAGCCTTACTAGCGGGGTTTACAATGAGCAGTTCTTC.

The rearrangement links TRBV7-2 to TRBJ1-4, with a weak D call TRBD1 (6 bases). The ends were cut back, 8 bases at V and 4 bases at J, with 14 bases in the middle. The CDR3 is 14 residues long. Germline CDR1 reads SGHTA; CDR2 reads FQGNSA. CDR3 protein: CASLPTGFNEKLFF. DNA of the CDR3: TGTGCCAGCCTTCCGACAGGTTTTAATGAAAAACTGTTTTTT.

The genes are TRBV11-2 and TRBJ2-7; D may be TRBD1 (5 bases). The CDR3 runs to 14 residues. The germline CDR1 and CDR2 sequences are SGHAT and FQNNGV. V lost 2 bases to trimming and J lost 3 bases, with 11 bases between them. Here the CDR3 DNA reads TGTGCCAGCAGCTTAAACAGGAATCTCTACGAGCAGTACTTC. It specifies CASSLNRNLYEQYF.

The V gene is TRBV24-1, the J gene TRBJ2-1; D ambiguous. The length of the CDR3 is 15 residues. Trimming took 4 bases from V and 5 from J, leaving 14 bases between them. CDR1 is KGHDR and CDR2 is SFDVKD in the germline V gene. The CDR3 bases are TGTGCCACCAGTGACCCCACTCACCCTAACAATGAGCAGTTCTTC. This sequence encodes CATSDPTHPNNEQFF.

This clone came up once. This sequence joins TRBV13 and TRBJ2-1, with D uncertain. CDR3 length: 13 residues. V was cut by 1 base and J by 15 bases, with 16 bases left in between. From germline, CDR1 is PRHDT and CDR2 FYEKMQ (reference sequence). CDR3 protein: CASSLEWAPSAFF. The DNA of the CDR3 is TGTGCCAGCAGCTTAGAGTGGGCTCCATCGGCGTTCTTC.

This chain links TRBV6-5 with TRBJ2-5; TRBD1 is a possible D gene (5 bases). V lost 2 bases and J 6 bases, leaving 19 bases between the germline ends. The CDR3 length is 16 residues. Germline V gene sequence: CDR1 MNHEY, CDR2 SVGAGI. CDR3 in amino acids: CASSYQQVTNTQTQYF. In nucleotides, the CDR3 is TGTGCCAGCAGTTACCAACAGGTCACCAACACTCAGACCCAGTACTTC.

The chain is built from TRBV6-5 and TRBJ2-7; D is unresolved. Trimming left V 4 bases short and J 3 bases short, with 16 bases between. The CDR3 contains 15 residues. Germline assignment: CDR1 MNHEY and CDR2 SVGAGI. The CDR3 loop is CASSWSERSGYEQYF. The CDR3, as DNA: TGTGCCAGCAGTTGGTCGGAGCGCTCGGGCTACGAGCAGTACTTC.